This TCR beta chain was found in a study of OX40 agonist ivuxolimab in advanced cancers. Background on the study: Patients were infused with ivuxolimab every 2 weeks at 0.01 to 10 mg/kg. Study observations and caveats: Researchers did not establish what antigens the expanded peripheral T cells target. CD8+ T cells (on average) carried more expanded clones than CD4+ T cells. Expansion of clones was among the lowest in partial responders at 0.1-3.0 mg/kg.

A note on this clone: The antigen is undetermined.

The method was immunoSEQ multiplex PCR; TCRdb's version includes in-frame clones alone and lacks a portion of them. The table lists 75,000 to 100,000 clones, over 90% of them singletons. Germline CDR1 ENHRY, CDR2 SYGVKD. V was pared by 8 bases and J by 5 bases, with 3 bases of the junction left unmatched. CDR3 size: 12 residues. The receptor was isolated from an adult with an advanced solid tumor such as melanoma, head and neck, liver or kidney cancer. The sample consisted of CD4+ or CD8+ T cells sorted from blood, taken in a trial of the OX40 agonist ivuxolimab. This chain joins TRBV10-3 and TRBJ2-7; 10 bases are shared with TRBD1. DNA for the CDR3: TGTGCCATCGGGACAGGGGCGAACGAGCAGTACTTC. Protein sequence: CAIGTGANEQYF.